This T cell receptor (beta chain) was obtained from a study of OX40 agonist ivuxolimab in advanced cancers. On the study more broadly: A history of anti-PD-1, anti-PD-L1 or anti-CTLA-4 therapy was acceptable, and approximately 39% had some. Three patients got partial responses; one had hepatocellular carcinoma and two had cutaneous melanoma.

Sampling times: baseline, cycle 4 day 1, cycle 7 day 1. As to this clone: Its antigen is not known.

TCRdb's copy holds only in-frame clones and misses some; the assay was immunoSEQ multiplex PCR. Of 27,000 or so clones in the sample, around 85% were seen once. Findings and limits, study-wide: No antigen was identified for the clonally expanded peripheral T cells.

This TCR was sampled from an adult with an advanced solid tumor such as melanoma, head and neck, liver or kidney cancer. Material: CD4+ or CD8+ T cells sorted from blood, obtained in a trial of the OX40 agonist ivuxolimab.

CDR3 coding DNA: TGTGCCAGCAGCGGGGCAGGGGGCAATCAGCCCCAGCATTTT. This encodes CASSGAGGNQPQHF. V and J are TRBV7-9 and TRBJ1-5; D may be TRBD1 (6 bases). V was shortened by 5 bases and J by 2 bases, with 10 bases between the two germline ends. This CDR3 is built from 14 residues. The germline V gene has CDR1 SEHNR and CDR2 FQNEAQ (reference sequence). The full variable domain, its missing parts supplied by reference TRBV7-9 and TRBJ1-5, is DTGVSQNPRHKITKRGQNVTFRCDPISEHNRLYWYRQTLGQGPEFLTYFQNEAQLEKSRLLSDRFSAERPKGSFSTLEIQRTEQGDSAMYLCASSGAGGNQPQHFGDGTRLSIL.